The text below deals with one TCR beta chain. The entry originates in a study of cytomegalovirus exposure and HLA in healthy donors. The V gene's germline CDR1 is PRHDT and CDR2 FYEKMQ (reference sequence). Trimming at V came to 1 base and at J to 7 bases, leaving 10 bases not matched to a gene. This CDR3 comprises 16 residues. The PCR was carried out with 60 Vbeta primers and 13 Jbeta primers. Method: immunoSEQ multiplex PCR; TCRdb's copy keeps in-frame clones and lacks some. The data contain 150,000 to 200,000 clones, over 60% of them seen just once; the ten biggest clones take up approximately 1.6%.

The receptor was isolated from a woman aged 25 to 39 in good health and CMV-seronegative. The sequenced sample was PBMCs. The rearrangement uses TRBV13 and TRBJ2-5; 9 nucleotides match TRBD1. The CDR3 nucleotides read TGTGCCAGCAGCTTAGCCGGGGCGGGACAGGGATTGACCCAGTACTTC. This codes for CASSLAGAGQGLTQYF.